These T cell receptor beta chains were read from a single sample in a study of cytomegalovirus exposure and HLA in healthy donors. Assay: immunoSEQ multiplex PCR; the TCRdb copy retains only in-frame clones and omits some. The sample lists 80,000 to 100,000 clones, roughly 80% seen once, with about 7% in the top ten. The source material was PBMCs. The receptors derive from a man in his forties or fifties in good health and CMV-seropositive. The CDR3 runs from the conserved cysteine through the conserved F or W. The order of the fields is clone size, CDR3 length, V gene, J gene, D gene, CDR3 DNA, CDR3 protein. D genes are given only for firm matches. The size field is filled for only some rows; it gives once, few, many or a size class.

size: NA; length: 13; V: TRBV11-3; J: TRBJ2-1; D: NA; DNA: TGTGCCAGCAGCCATCTTGGGCACAATGAGCAGTTCTTC; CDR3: CASSHLGHNEQFF
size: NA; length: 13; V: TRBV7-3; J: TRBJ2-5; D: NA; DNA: TGTGCCAGCAGCGTCCAGCGGAAAGAGACCCAGTACTTC; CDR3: CASSVQRKETQYF
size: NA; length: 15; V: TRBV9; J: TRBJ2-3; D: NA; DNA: TGTGCCAGCAGCGTAGATGGGGCCTGGGCAGATACGCAGTATTTT; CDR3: CASSVDGAWADTQYF
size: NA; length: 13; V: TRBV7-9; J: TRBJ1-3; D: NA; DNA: TGTGCCAGCAGCGAAGGGAGGTTGTACACCATATATTTT; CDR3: CASSEGRLYTIYF
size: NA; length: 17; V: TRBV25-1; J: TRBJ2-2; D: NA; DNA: TGTGCCAGCAGTGCCTCTCCAACAGGGTTGGACACCGGGGAGCTGTTTTTT; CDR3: CASSASPTGLDTGELFF
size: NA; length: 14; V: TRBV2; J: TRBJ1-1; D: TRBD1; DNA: TGTGCCAGCAACAGACAGGGGGATGGCACTGAAGCTTTCTTT; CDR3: CASNRQGDGTEAFF
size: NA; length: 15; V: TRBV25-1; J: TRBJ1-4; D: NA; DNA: TGTGCCAGCAGTGTCCGAGGGCCAAACAATGAAAAACTGTTTTTT; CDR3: CASSVRGPNNEKLFF
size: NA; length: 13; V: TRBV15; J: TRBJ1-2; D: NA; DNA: TGTGCCACCAGCAGAGGCCAGGGAGGAGGCTACACCTTC; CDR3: CATSRGQGGGYTF
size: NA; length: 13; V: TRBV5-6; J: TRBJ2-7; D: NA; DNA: TGTGCCAGCAGCTTGGACGGAGCCTACGAGCAGTACTTC; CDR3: CASSLDGAYEQYF
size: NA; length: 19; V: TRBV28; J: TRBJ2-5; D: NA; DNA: TGTGCCAGCAGTTCCAGACAGGGAGTCTTTAAACGGGGGGGGGAGACCCAGTACTTC; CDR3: CASSSRQGVFKRGGETQYF
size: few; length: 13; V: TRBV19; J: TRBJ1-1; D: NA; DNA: TGTGCCAGTAGTCAAATTACGGGCGGGGAAGCTTTCTTT; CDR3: CASSQITGGEAFF
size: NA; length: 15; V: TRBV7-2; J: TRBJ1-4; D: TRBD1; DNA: TGTGCCAGCAGCCCGCTCAGGGGGCCGAGTGAAAAACTGTTTTTT; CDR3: CASSPLRGPSEKLFF
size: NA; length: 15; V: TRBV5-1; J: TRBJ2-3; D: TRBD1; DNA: TGCGCCAGCAGCACGACAGGGGGTGATTGGGATACGCAGTATTTT; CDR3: CASSTTGGDWDTQYF
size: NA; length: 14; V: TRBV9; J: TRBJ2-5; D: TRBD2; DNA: TGTGCCAGCAGCCCGGCTAGCGGGCGAGAGACCCAGTACTTC; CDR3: CASSPASGRETQYF
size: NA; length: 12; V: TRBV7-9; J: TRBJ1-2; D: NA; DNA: TGTGCCAGCAGCTTAGCCGAGGGTGGCTACACCTTC; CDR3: CASSLAEGGYTF
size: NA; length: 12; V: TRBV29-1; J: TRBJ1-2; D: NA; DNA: TGCAGCGTTCGTGACCCGAACTATGGCTACCCCTTC; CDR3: CSVRDPNYGYPF
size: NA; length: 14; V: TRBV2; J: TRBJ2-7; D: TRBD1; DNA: TGTGCCAGTAGCCGGGACAGGGGGTATGGCGAGCAGTACTTC; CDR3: CASSRDRGYGEQYF
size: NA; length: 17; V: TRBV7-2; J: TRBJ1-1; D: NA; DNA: TGTGCCAGCAGCTTAGGGCCTCCGACATCCATGAACACTGAAGCTTTCTTT; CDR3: CASSLGPPTSMNTEAFF
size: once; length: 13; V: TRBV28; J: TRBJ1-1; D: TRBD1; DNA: TGTGCCAGTTGGGACAGGGGTAACACTGAAGCTTTCTTT; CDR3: CASWDRGNTEAFF